A single sample gave rise to the 15 T cell receptor beta chains below, sequenced in a study of blood T cell repertoires in COVID-19 (dated by TCRdb to about 2020). The receptor library was made with the immunoSEQ multiplex PCR assay. In TCRdb, the immuneACCESS table is reduced to in-frame sequences with V and J assigned. These tables do not hold every clone; where another copy was compared, an unresolved V gene accounts for under half, and the others remain unexplained. The sample profile shows 150,000 to 200,000 clones; about 87% of them were found once. 3% to 4% of the sample goes to the ten largest clones. The sequenced sample was peripheral blood. The receptor set was obtained from a man between 18 and 35 years old with active or convalescent COVID-19.

The chain recombines TRBV18 with TRBJ2-1; 9 bases match TRBD1. Losses at the gene ends were 6 bases for V and 7 bases for J; bases not matched to a gene: 13. The germline V gene has CDR1 KGHSH and CDR2 LQKENI. The CDR3 is 16 residues long. In nucleotides, the CDR3 is TGTGCCAGCTCGCCGAATTTCGGGACAGGGAGGAATGAGCAGTTCTTC. This translates into CASSPNFGTGRNEQFF. The full variable domain, completed using reference TRBV18 and TRBJ2-1, is NAGVMQNPRHLVRRRGQEARLRCSPMKGHSHVYWYRQLPEEGLKFMVYLQKENIIDESGMPKERFSAEFPKEGPSILRIQQVVRGDSAAYFCASSPNFGTGRNEQFFGPGTRLTVL.

The chain employs TRBV5-1 and TRBJ2-5, with D perhaps TRBD1 (6 bases). CDR1 and CDR2 (germline): SGHRS, YFSETQ. V was trimmed by 0 bases and J by 4 bases, leaving 16 bases between them. The CDR3 runs to 16 residues. The CDR3 loop reads CASSLEPGDTGETQYF. The CDR3 nucleotides read TGCGCCAGCAGCTTGGAACCAGGGGATACGGGAGAGACCCAGTACTTC.

The chain uses TRBV6-2 or TRBV6-3 and TRBJ2-3; TRBD1 matches at 8 bases. The germline V gene has CDR1 MNHEY and CDR2 SVGEGT. The ends lost 6 bases at V and 6 bases at J; junction bases unmatched: 14. CDR3 length: 16 amino acids. The CDR3 reads CASSPLGRTGYDTQYF. DNA for the CDR3: TGTGCCAGCAGCCCCCTTGGTCGGACAGGGTACGATACGCAGTATTTT.

This chain joins TRBV4-1 and TRBJ2-3; 16 bases are shared with TRBD2. CDR1 and CDR2 (germline): MGHRA, YSYEKL. V gave up 0 bases and J gave up 3 bases; unmatched junction bases: 9. This CDR3 is 20 amino acids long. The DNA for the CDR3 is TGCGCCAGCAGCCAAGACCGGGATAGGGGACTAGCGGGGGGGACAGATACGCAGTATTTT. This codes for CASSQDRDRGLAGGTDTQYF.

To note about this clone: This CDR3 is missing its conserved last phenylalanine or tryptophan, likely due to a read error. V usage is TRBV3-1 (or the pseudogene TRBV3-2) and J usage is TRBJ1-2; D not certain. The CDR3 length is 15 residues. The germline V and J ends were trimmed by 0 bases and 3 bases, with 11 bases remaining between them. CDR1 LGHDT and CDR2 YNNKEL come from the germline V gene (reference sequence). Written as DNA, the CDR3 is TGTGCCAGCAGCCAAGAGGGCACCGGGGACTATGGCTACACCCTC. Translation gives CASSQEGTGDYGYTL.

The rearrangement joins TRBV19 to TRBJ2-2; 11 bases are a match to TRBD1. Germline V CDR1 and CDR2: LNHDA, SQIVND (reference sequence). This CDR3 spans 16 amino acids. The V and J ends lost 4 bases and 7 bases, in that order; junction bases with no gene match: 8. The CDR3 spells CASSTTGQGAIGELFF. The CDR3 region has the DNA TGTGCCAGTAGTACCACAGGACAGGGGGCGATCGGGGAGCTGTTTTTT. The entire variable domain, with the rest obtained from reference TRBV19 and TRBJ2-2, is as follows: DGGITQSPKYLFRKEGQNVTLSCEQNLNHDAMYWYRQDPGQGLRLIYYSQIVNDFQKGDIAEGYSVSREKKESFPLTVTSAQKNPTAFYLCASSTTGQGAIGELFFGEGSRLTVL.

This chain links TRBV9 with TRBJ2-6; a possible D gene is TRBD1 (5 bases). Trimming removed 0 bases at V and 8 bases at J, with 9 bases between. The germline CDR1 and CDR2 sequences are SGDLS and YYNGEE. This CDR3 region has 14 residues. The DNA of the CDR3 is TGTGCCAGCAGCGTAGTGGCAGGGTCCAACGTCCTGACTTTC. Translation gives CASSVVAGSNVLTF.

This clone was seen once. The rearrangement links TRBV7-2 to TRBJ1-4; D might be TRBD1 (5 bases). V was cut by 5 bases and J by 4 bases, with 17 bases left in between. The germline V gene encodes CDR1 SGHTA and CDR2 FQGNSA. The CDR3 is made up of 16 amino acids. The CDR3 spells CASSPKMGLVNEKLFF. The DNA of the CDR3 is TGTGCCAGCAGCCCCAAAATGGGGCTAGTTAATGAAAAACTGTTTTTT.

V gene TRBV7-2 combines with J gene TRBJ2-1; D might be TRBD1 (6 bases). This CDR3 region has 15 residues. Germline V gene lookup returns CDR1 SGHTA and CDR2 FQGNSA. V lost 3 bases, J lost 7 bases, and 16 bases lay in between. Here the CDR3 reads CASSFRQGRGNEQFF. CDR3 in DNA: TGTGCCAGCAGCTTTAGGCAGGGGAGAGGGAATGAGCAGTTCTTC.

V and J are TRBV19 and TRBJ1-5; 7 bases line up with TRBD1. Germline trimming cut 5 bases from V and 2 bases from J; bases unmatched to any gene: 9. The CDR3 has 16 residues. Germline CDR1 reads LNHDA; CDR2 reads SQIVND (reference sequence). CDR3 nucleotide sequence: TGTGCCAGTAGTCCCGCCTCCGGACAGGGCAATCAGCCCCAGCATTTT. It is translated as CASSPASGQGNQPQHF.

The chain employs TRBV5-6 and TRBJ2-2; D is unclear. This CDR3 has 11 residues. Germline CDR1 is SGHDT and CDR2 is YYEEEE. The germline V and J ends were trimmed by 4 bases and 7 bases, with 5 bases remaining between them. CDR3 sequence reads: CASSIYGELFF. CDR3 nucleotide sequence: TGTGCCAGCAGCATTTACGGGGAGCTGTTTTTT.

V is TRBV6-2 or TRBV6-3 and J is TRBJ2-7; D uncertain. The germline CDR1 and CDR2 sequences are MNHEY and SVGEGT. Trimming pared 6 bases from V and 0 bases from J, leaving 18 bases between. This CDR3 is built from 16 residues. CDR3 region: CASSRPRPGSSYEQYF. CDR3 nucleotide sequence: TGTGCCAGCAGCCGCCCCCGACCAGGATCCTCCTACGAGCAGTACTTC.

The V call is TRBV6-5, the J call TRBJ1-6, with D unresolved. CDR1 is MNHEY, CDR2 SVGAGI, per germline. The CDR3 totals 16 residues. V was pared by 0 bases and J by 7 bases, with 13 bases between. In DNA, the CDR3 is TGTGCCAGCAGTTACTCGGAGGGAGTGGGAAATTCACCCCTCCACTTT. This sequence encodes CASSYSEGVGNSPLHF.

The chain carries TRBV29-1 and TRBJ1-1, with 7 bases lining up with TRBD1. The trim removed 4 bases at V and 4 bases at J, leaving 6 bases unmatched. The germline gives CDR1 SQVTM, CDR2 ANQGSEA. This CDR3 has 13 residues. The CDR3 spells CSVAPGGSTEAFF. The CDR3 coding sequence is TGCAGCGTTGCGCCAGGGGGGTCCACTGAAGCTTTCTTT.

The V and J genes are TRBV7-6 and TRBJ2-7; TRBD1 might be the D (5 bases). This CDR3 contains 14 residues. The V gene's germline CDR1 is SGHVS and CDR2 FNYEAQ. Trimming shortened V by 8 bases and J by 2 bases, and 16 bases separated the two germline ends. CDR3 protein: CASRNETEPYEQYF. The CDR3 DNA reads as TGTGCCAGCCGCAACGAGACAGAGCCCTACGAGCAGTACTTC.